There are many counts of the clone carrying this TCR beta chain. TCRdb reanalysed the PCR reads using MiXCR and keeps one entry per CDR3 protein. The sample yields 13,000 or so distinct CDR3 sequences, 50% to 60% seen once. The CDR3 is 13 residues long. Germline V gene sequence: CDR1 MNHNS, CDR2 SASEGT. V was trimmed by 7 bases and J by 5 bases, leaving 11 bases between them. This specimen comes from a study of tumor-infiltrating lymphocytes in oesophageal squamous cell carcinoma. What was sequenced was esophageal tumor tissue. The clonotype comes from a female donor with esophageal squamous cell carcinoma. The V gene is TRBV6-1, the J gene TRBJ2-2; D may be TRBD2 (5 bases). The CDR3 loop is CASTRGSTGELFF. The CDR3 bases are TGTGCCAGCACCCGGGGTAGTACCGGGGAGCTGTTTTTT.